This T cell receptor beta chain was recovered during a study of graft-versus-host responses after intestinal transplantation. Tissue from the graft was processed to free its intraepithelial and lamina propria lymphocytes. Repertoires were generated with immunoSEQ multiplex PCR, while TCRdb's copy carries only in-frame clones and drops some. This sample yields about 5,700 clones, of which approximately 69% are seen a single time; 30% to 35% belongs to the top ten. Germline V gives CDR1 MRHNA, CDR2 SNTAGT. The CDR3 has 14 amino acids. V dropped 6 bases and J dropped 7; count of bases not matched to a gene: 5.

The TCR originated in a human patient who received an intestinal transplant, so some T cells may come from the graft donor. The sample was ileum tissue, taken roughly 310 days after intestinal transplant. The chain uses TRBV6-4 and TRBJ2-1, with 11 bases aligning to TRBD2. The CDR3 spells CASSLAGGPNEQFF. The CDR3 DNA follows: TGTGCCAGCAGCTTAGCGGGAGGGCCAAATGAGCAGTTCTTC.